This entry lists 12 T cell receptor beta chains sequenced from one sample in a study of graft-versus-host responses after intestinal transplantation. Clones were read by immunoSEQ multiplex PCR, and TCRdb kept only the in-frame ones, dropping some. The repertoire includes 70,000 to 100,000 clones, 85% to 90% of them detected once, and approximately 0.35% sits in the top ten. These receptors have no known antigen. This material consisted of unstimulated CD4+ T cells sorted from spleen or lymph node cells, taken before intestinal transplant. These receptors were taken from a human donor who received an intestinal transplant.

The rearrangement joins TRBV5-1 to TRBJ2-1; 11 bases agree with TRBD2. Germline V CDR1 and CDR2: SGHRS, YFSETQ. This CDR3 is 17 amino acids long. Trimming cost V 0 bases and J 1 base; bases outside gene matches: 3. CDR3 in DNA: TGCGCCAGCAGCTTGGGACTAGCGGGGAATTCCTACAATGAGCAGTTCTTC. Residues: CASSLGLAGNSYNEQFF.

The CDR3 is CASSEGLAPYNEQFF. The CDR3 DNA is TGTGCCAGCAGTGAGGGACTAGCGCCCTACAATGAGCAGTTCTTC. This chain joins TRBV27 and TRBJ2-1; TRBD2 matches at 10 bases. V lost 5 bases to trimming and J lost 2 bases; unmatched junction nucleotides: 3. The length of the CDR3 is 15 residues. CDR1 and CDR2 from the germline V gene are MNHEY and SMNVEV (reference sequence).

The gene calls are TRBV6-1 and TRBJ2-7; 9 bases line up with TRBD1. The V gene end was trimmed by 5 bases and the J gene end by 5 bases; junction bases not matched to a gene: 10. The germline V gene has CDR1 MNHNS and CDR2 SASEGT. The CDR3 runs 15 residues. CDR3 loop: CASSLRGDRAHEQYF. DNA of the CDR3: TGTGCCAGCAGTCTCCGGGGGGACAGGGCCCACGAGCAGTACTTC.

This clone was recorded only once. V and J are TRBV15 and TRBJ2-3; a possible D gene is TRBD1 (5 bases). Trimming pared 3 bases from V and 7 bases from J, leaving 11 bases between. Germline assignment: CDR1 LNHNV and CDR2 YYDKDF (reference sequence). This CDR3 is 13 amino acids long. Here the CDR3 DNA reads TGTGCCACCAGCAGCCTCTCAGGGTATACGCAGTATTTT. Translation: CATSSLSGYTQYF.

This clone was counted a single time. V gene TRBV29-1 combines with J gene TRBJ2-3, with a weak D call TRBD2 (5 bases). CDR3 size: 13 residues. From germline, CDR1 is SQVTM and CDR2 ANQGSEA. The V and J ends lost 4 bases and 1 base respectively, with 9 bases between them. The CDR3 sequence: CSVGRVGTDTQYF. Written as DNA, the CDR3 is TGCAGCGTTGGGCGGGTGGGCACAGATACGCAGTATTTT.

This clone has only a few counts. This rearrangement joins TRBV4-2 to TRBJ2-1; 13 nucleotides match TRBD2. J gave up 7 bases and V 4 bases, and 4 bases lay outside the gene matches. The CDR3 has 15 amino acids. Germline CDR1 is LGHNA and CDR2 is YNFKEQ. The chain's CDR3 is CASSPGLAGENEQFF. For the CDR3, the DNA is TGTGCCAGCAGCCCTGGACTAGCGGGAGAAAATGAGCAGTTCTTC.

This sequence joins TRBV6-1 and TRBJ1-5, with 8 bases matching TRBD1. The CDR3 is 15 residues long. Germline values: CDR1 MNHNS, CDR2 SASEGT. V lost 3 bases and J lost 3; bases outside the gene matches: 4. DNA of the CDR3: TGTGCCAGCAGTGACGAGACAGGGGACAATCAGCCCCAGCATTTT. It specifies CASSDETGDNQPQHF.

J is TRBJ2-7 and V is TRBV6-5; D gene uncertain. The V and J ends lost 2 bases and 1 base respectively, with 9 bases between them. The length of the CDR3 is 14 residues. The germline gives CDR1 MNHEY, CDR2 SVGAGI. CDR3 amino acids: CASSYDQVSYEQYF. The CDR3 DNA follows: TGTGCCAGCAGTTACGACCAGGTGTCCTACGAGCAGTACTTC.

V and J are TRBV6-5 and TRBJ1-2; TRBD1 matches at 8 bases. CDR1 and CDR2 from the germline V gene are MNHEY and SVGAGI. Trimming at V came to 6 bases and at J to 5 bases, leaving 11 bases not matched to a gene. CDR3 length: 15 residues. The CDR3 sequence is CASSLTGGTQYGYTF. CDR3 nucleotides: TGTGCCAGCAGCCTCACAGGGGGTACCCAATATGGCTACACCTTC.

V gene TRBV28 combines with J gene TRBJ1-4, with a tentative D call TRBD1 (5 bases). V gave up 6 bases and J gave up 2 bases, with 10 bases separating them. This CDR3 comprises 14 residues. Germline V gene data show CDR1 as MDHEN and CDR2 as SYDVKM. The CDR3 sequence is CASSLPGTNEKLFF. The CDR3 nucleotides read TGTGCCAGCAGCCTCCCAGGGACTAATGAAAAACTGTTTTTT.

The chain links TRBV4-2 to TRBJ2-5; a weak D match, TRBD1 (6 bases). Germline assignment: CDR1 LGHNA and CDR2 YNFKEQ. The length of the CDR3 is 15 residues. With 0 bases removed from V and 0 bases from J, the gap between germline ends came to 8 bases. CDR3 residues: CASSQDRGYQETQYF. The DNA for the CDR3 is TGTGCCAGCAGCCAAGATAGGGGGTACCAAGAGACCCAGTACTTC.

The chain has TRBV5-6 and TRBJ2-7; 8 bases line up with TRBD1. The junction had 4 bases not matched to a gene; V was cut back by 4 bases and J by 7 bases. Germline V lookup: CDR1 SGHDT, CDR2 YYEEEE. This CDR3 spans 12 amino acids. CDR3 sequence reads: CASSLGDREQYF. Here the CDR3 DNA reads TGTGCCAGCAGCCTCGGGGACAGGGAGCAGTACTTC.